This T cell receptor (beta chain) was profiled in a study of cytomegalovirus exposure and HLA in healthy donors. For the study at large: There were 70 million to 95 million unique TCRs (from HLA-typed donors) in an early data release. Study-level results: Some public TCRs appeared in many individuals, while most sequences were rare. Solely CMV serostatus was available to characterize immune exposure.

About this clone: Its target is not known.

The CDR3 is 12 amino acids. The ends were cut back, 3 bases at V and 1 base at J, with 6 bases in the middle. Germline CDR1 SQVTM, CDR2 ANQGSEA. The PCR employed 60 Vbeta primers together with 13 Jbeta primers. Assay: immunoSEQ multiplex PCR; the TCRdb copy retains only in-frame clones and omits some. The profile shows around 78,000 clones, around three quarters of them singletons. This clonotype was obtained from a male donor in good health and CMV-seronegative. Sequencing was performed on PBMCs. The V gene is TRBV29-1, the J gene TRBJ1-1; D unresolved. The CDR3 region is CSVEGQNTEAFF. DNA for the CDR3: TGCAGCGTTGAGGGCCAGAACACTGAAGCTTTCTTT.